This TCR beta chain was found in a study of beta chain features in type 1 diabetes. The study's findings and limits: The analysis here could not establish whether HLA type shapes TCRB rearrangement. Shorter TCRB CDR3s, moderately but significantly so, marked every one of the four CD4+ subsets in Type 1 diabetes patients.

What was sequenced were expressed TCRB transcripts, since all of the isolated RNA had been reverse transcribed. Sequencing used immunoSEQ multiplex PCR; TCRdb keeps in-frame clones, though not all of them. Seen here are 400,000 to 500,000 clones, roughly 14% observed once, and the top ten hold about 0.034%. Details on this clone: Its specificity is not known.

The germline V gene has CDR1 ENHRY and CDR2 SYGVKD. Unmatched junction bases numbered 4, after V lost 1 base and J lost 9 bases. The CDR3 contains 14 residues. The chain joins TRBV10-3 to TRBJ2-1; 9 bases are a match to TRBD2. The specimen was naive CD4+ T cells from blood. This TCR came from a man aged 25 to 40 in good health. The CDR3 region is CAISELAGAVEQFF. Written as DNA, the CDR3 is TGTGCCATCAGTGAGTTAGCGGGGGCGGTTGAGCAGTTCTTC.